This T cell receptor beta chain was obtained from a study of cytomegalovirus exposure and HLA in healthy donors. Study-wide results and caveats: DRB1 showed the most TCR associations and HLA-C the fewest in a later analysis, as rates varied by HLA locus. As was reported, the HLA-A and HLA-B alleles of most subjects were accurately predicted from TCR beta sequences. In a later analysis, at a false discovery rate of 0.05, about 16,000 TCR beta sequences matched HLA alleles.

In the PCR, 60 Vbeta and 13 Jbeta primers were used. Some clones are missing from TCRdb's copy, which holds only in-frame ones; the method was immunoSEQ multiplex PCR. Of roughly 100,000 clones listed, roughly 79% were seen once; the top ten hold approximately 5.6%. Nominally healthy donors were sampled, though unrecorded immune exposures were likely. CDR3 length equals 15 residues. In germline, CDR1 is MDHEN, CDR2 SYDVKM. Trimming took 5 bases from V and 5 from J; bases not matched to a gene: 10. With regard to this clone: Its target is not known.

The TCR comes from a male donor in good health and CMV-seronegative. Sequenced: PBMCs. This chain joins TRBV28 and TRBJ2-5, with 8 bases identical to TRBD2. The CDR3 sequence is CASSPAGGRGETQYF. CDR3 nucleotides: TGTGCCAGCAGTCCGGCGGGAGGCAGGGGCGAGACCCAGTACTTC.